The 27 T cell receptor beta chains reported below all come from one sample, sequenced in a study of cytomegalovirus exposure and HLA in healthy donors (dated by TCRdb to about 2017). The library came from the immunoSEQ multiplex PCR assay. TCRdb took this table from immuneACCESS and kept in-frame rearrangements with V and J called. Such tables lack part of the clones; where checked against another copy, unresolved V genes explain under half of the gap, and the rest is unexplained. The sample table records about 140,000 clones; around 80% of these occur just once. Together, the top ten hold 25% to 30% of the sample. Sequencing was carried out using PBMCs. The receptors originated from a man between 25 and 39 years old in good health and CMV-seropositive.

The chain links TRBV9 to TRBJ2-5, with 10 bases fitting TRBD1. V lost 2 bases and J lost 5; bases outside the gene matches: 3. This CDR3 has 14 residues. Per the germline V gene, CDR1 is SGDLS and CDR2 is YYNGEE. CDR3 coding DNA: TGTGCCAGCAGCGTCGGGACAGGGGAGGAGACCCAGTACTTC. Protein: CASSVGTGEETQYF.

The chain recombines TRBV7-3 with TRBJ2-5; a weak D match, TRBD2 (6 bases). Per germline, CDR1 SGHTA and CDR2 FQGTGA. There are 14 residues in the CDR3. The V and J ends lost 5 bases and 5 bases respectively, with 15 bases between them. In nucleotides, the CDR3 is TGTGCCAGCAGCCAAACTAGTGGGGGGGAGACCCAGTACTTC. This gives the protein CASSQTSGGETQYF. Full variable domain (rest looked up from reference TRBV7-3 and TRBJ2-5): GAGVSQTPSNKVTEKGKYVELRCDPISGHTALYWYRQSLGQGPEFLIYFQGTGAADDSGLPNDRFFAVRPEGSVSTLKIQRTERGDSAVYLCASSQTSGGETQYFGPGTRLLVL.

The J gene is TRBJ1-3, the V gene TRBV6-1; no reliable D call. The germline V gene has CDR1 MNHNS and CDR2 SASEGT. This CDR3 is 15 amino acids long. V lost 7 bases to trimming and J lost 4 bases, with 17 bases between them. In DNA form, the CDR3 reads TGTGCCAGCACCGCGAGCCTCGCCCTCGGAAACACCATATATTTT. Its translation: CASTASLALGNTIYF.

The gene calls are TRBV6-1 and TRBJ2-5, with TRBD2 matching 12 bases. CDR1 MNHNS and CDR2 SASEGT come from the germline V gene. CDR3 length equals 15 residues. V shed 6 bases and J 5 bases; nucleotides not matched to a gene: 7. The CDR3: CASSSSGGAGETQYF. CDR3 in DNA: TGTGCCAGCAGCTCTAGCGGGGGGGCAGGGGAGACCCAGTACTTC.

The chain links TRBV19 to TRBJ2-7, with 7 bases aligning to TRBD1. The CDR3 length is 14 residues. CDR1 LNHDA and CDR2 SQIVND come from the germline V gene (reference sequence). V shed 3 bases, J shed 7 bases, and the junction held 9 bases outside the gene matches. The CDR3 DNA follows: TGTGCCAGTAGTATGGGCCCGGACAGGAGAGAGCAGTACTTC. It codes for CASSMGPDRREQYF. Drawing the rest from reference TRBV19 and TRBJ2-7, the complete variable domain is DGGITQSPKYLFRKEGQNVTLSCEQNLNHDAMYWYRQDPGQGLRLIYYSQIVNDFQKGDIAEGYSVSREKKESFPLTVTSAQKNPTAFYLCASSMGPDRREQYFGPGTRLTVT.

The genes are TRBV10-3 and TRBJ2-7; no clear D. V lost 9 bases, J lost 3 bases, and 15 bases lay in between. CDR1 is ENHRY, CDR2 SYGVKD, per germline. The CDR3 sequence is 13 residues long. The CDR3 DNA sequence: TGTGCCATTCAGAACAACATTCTCTACGAGCAGTACTTC. Residues: CAIQNNILYEQYF.

The V gene is TRBV2, the J gene TRBJ2-1, with D maybe TRBD2 (5 bases). Germline CDR1 is SNHLY and CDR2 is FYNNEI. The CDR3 contains 13 residues. Trimming removed 6 bases from V and 2 bases from J, with 8 bases in between. This CDR3 reads CASRRETYNEQFF. The CDR3 DNA reads as TGTGCCAGCAGACGGGAAACCTACAATGAGCAGTTCTTC. Drawing the rest from reference TRBV2 and TRBJ2-1, the complete variable domain is EPEVTQTPSHQVTQMGQEVILRCVPISNHLYFYWYRQILGQKVEFLVSFYNNEISEKSEIFDDQFSVERPDGSNFTLKIRSTKLEDSAMYFCASRRETYNEQFFGPGTRLTVL.

The V call is TRBV11-2, the J call TRBJ2-1; a weak D match, TRBD1 (6 bases). Between the trimmed V and J ends, which lost 3 bases and 9 bases, there was a span of 18 bases. Per the germline V gene, CDR1 is SGHAT and CDR2 is FQNNGV. CDR3 size: 15 residues. The CDR3 loop is CASSFTTGSLGEQFF. CDR3 coding DNA: TGTGCCAGCAGCTTTACAACAGGGAGTCTCGGTGAGCAGTTCTTC.

The V gene is TRBV7-3, the J gene TRBJ1-2; D is uncertain. Trimming pared 5 bases from V and 4 bases from J, leaving 11 bases between. In germline, CDR1 is SGHTA, CDR2 FQGTGA. The CDR3 sequence is 13 residues long. CDR3 protein: CASSPGRSYGYTF. The CDR3, as DNA: TGTGCCAGCAGCCCTGGCAGGTCCTATGGCTACACCTTC.

This chain joins TRBV6-1 and TRBJ1-1; 10 positions match TRBD1. The CDR3 extends over 15 amino acids. Germline V gene lookup returns CDR1 MNHNS and CDR2 SASEGT. V was clipped by 5 bases and J by 6 bases; unmatched bases: 9. The CDR3 sequence: CASSTDGTGVSEAFF. The CDR3 nucleotides read TGTGCCAGCAGTACGGACGGGACAGGGGTCTCTGAAGCTTTCTTT.

The V and J genes are TRBV11-2 and TRBJ2-1; 8 bases fit TRBD2. The CDR3 length is 17 residues. Germline loops: CDR1 SGHAT, CDR2 FQNNGV. The J segment lost 0 bases and the V segment lost 5 bases, leaving 9 bases of the junction unmatched. The CDR3 nucleotides read TGTGCCAGCAGCCCTCGCCTAGCGGGCAGCTCCTACAATGAGCAGTTCTTC. It codes for CASSPRLAGSSYNEQFF.

The chain couples TRBV7-6 to TRBJ1-3; D ambiguous. The CDR3 spans 14 residues. Germline V CDR1 and CDR2: SGHVS, FNYEAQ. V lost 1 base and J 4 bases, leaving 8 bases between the germline ends. CDR3 DNA: TGTGCCAGCAGCTTAGGAGGAGGCGGAAACACCATATATTTT. Translated, it gives CASSLGGGGNTIYF.

The chain uses TRBV5-6 and TRBJ1-2; tentatively, D is TRBD1 (6 bases). CDR3 length equals 13 residues. The V and J ends lost 3 bases and 2 bases respectively, with 8 bases between them. Germline-derived CDR1 and CDR2 are SGHDT and YYEEEE. CDR3 in amino acids: CASSWTENYGYTF. CDR3 sequence (DNA): TGTGCCAGCAGCTGGACAGAAAACTATGGCTACACCTTC. The variable domain in full, with the rest retrieved from reference TRBV5-6 and TRBJ1-2, is DAGVTQSPTHLIKTRGQQVTLRCSPKSGHDTVSWYQQALGQGPQFIFQYYEEEERQRGNFPDRFSGHQFPNYSSELNVNALLLGDSALYLCASSWTENYGYTFGSGTRLTVV.

This clone was seen just once. The chain recombines TRBV11-3 with TRBJ2-2; D possibly corresponds to TRBD1 (6 bases). V was shortened by 3 bases and J by 5 bases, with 13 bases between the two germline ends. CDR1 is SGHNT and CDR2 is YENEEA in the germline V gene. The CDR3 has 15 amino acids. The CDR3 DNA is TGTGCCAGCAGCTTGGGACATGGTCCTACCGGGGAGCTGTTTTTT. It is translated as CASSLGHGPTGELFF. Supplemented by reference TRBV11-3 and TRBJ2-2, the full variable domain reads EAGVVQSPRYKIIEKKQPVAFWCNPISGHNTLYWYLQNLGQGPELLIRYENEEAVDDSQLPKDRFSAERLKGVDSTLKIQPAELGDSAVYLCASSLGHGPTGELFFGEGSRLTVL.

This clone has only one observation. The V and J genes are TRBV9 and TRBJ2-2; 9 bases line up with TRBD2. The CDR3 sequence is 16 residues long. V lost 0 bases, J lost 4 bases, and 4 bases stayed unmatched. Looked up from germline, CDR1 is SGDLS and CDR2 is YYNGEE. The CDR3 loop reads CASSVGASGVTGELFF. In DNA form, the CDR3 reads TGTGCCAGCAGCGTAGGGGCTAGCGGGGTCACCGGGGAGCTGTTTTTT.

The CDR3: CASSLRLAGGSYNEQFF. The CDR3 nucleotides are TGTGCCAGCAGCTTGCGACTAGCGGGGGGCTCCTACAATGAGCAGTTCTTC. V and J are TRBV5-6 and TRBJ2-1, with TRBD2 matching over 13 bases. The V gene end was trimmed by 1 base and the J gene end by 0 bases; junction bases not matched to a gene: 1. The germline V gene encodes CDR1 SGHDT and CDR2 YYEEEE. CDR3 length equals 17 residues.

The chain employs TRBV7-9 and TRBJ1-2; no clear D. Germline CDR1 is SEHNR and CDR2 is FQNEAQ (reference sequence). The CDR3 spans 13 residues. V was pared by 3 bases and J by 3 bases, with 8 bases between. This CDR3 reads CASSFGSDYGYTF. For the CDR3, the DNA is TGTGCCAGCAGCTTCGGCAGCGACTATGGCTACACCTTC.

The V and J genes are TRBV6-6 and TRBJ2-7, with TRBD2 matching 9 bases. With 0 bases clipped from V and 3 bases from J, the junction kept 3 bases outside the gene matches. The CDR3 totals 15 residues. Germline CDR1 and CDR2: MNHNY and SVGAGI (reference sequence). This chain's CDR3 is CASSYSNSGSYEQYF. CDR3 in DNA: TGTGCCAGCAGTTACTCGAATAGCGGGAGCTACGAGCAGTACTTC.

This chain joins TRBV7-2 and TRBJ2-7; no clear D. Deletions cut 0 bases from V and 4 bases from J, with 10 bases between. The germline gives CDR1 SGHTA, CDR2 FQGNSA. This CDR3 contains 14 residues. The CDR3 loop reads CASSLAEITYEQYF. In nucleotides, the CDR3 is TGTGCCAGCAGCTTAGCGGAGATTACGTACGAGCAGTACTTC.

This rearrangement joins TRBV7-3 to TRBJ2-3; TRBD1 is a possible D gene (6 bases). Trimming cost V 5 bases and J 0 bases, with 15 bases left between them. The CDR3 loop spans 16 amino acids. Germline CDR1 and CDR2: SGHTA and FQGTGA. CDR3: CASSRSNRVSTDTQYF. DNA for the CDR3: TGTGCCAGCAGCCGGAGCAACAGGGTGAGCACAGATACGCAGTATTTT.

The genes are TRBV10-3 and TRBJ1-5; D is unclear. V shed 0 bases and J shed 4 bases, with 7 bases lying between them. The CDR3 is 14 residues long. CDR1 is ENHRY and CDR2 is SYGVKD in the germline V gene. CDR3 in amino acids: CAISESRDNQPQHF. DNA for the CDR3: TGTGCCATCAGTGAGTCGAGGGATAATCAGCCCCAGCATTTT.

The chain couples TRBV6-1 to TRBJ2-1; 14 bases are a match to TRBD2. This CDR3 has 15 residues. The germline CDR1 and CDR2 sequences are MNHNS and SASEGT. Losses at the gene ends were 7 bases for V and 9 bases for J; bases not matched to a gene: 8. The CDR3 DNA is TGTGCCAGCATTCCCGGACTAGCGGGGGGTGGTGAGCAGTTCTTC. Its translation is CASIPGLAGGGEQFF.

The chain uses TRBV5-1 and TRBJ1-6; 7 bases align to TRBD1. CDR3 length: 14 residues. The trim removed 4 bases at V and 5 bases at J, leaving 3 bases unmatched. Per the germline V gene, CDR1 is SGHRS and CDR2 is YFSETQ. The CDR3 reads CASSGDRNNSPLHF. The CDR3 DNA reads as TGCGCCAGCAGCGGGGACAGAAATAATTCACCCCTCCACTTT.

The CDR3 protein is CASSLGRTGGFEEQFF. The DNA for the CDR3 is TGTGCCAGCAGCTTAGGCCGGACAGGGGGCTTCGAGGAGCAGTTCTTC. J is TRBJ2-1 and V is TRBV13; 11 nucleotides line up with TRBD1. The CDR3 totals 16 residues. Germline assignment: CDR1 PRHDT and CDR2 FYEKMQ (reference sequence). V lost 0 bases and J lost 10; bases outside the gene matches: 8.

V usage is TRBV27 and J usage is TRBJ2-1; 11 bases are shared with TRBD2. V was pared by 5 bases and J by 7 bases, with 10 bases of the junction left unmatched. Germline V gene sequence: CDR1 MNHEY, CDR2 SMNVEV (reference sequence). This CDR3 contains 16 residues. The CDR3: CASSQILAGGINEQFF. As DNA, the CDR3 is TGTGCCAGCAGTCAGATTCTAGCGGGAGGAATTAATGAGCAGTTCTTC.

The table lists this clone with a count of one. This chain uses TRBV7-3 with TRBJ2-1; D ambiguous. Trimming took off 3 bases at V and 5 bases at J, with 8 bases between the two ends. Germline assignment: CDR1 SGHTA and CDR2 FQGTGA. This CDR3 is 13 amino acids long. The CDR3 DNA is TGTGCCAGCAGCTTCGTACTTAACAATGAGCAGTTCTTC. Encoded protein: CASSFVLNNEQFF.

This rearrangement joins TRBV5-4 to TRBJ2-2; D not resolved. The V and J ends lost 0 bases and 9 bases respectively, with 3 bases between them. CDR3 length equals 11 residues. Germline V gene lookup returns CDR1 SGHNT and CDR2 YYREEE (reference sequence). The CDR3 nucleotides read TGTGCCAGCAGCTTGGAGCGGGAGCTGTTTTTT. Translated: CASSLERELFF.